The table lists the clone carrying this T cell receptor (beta chain) with a few counts. Antigen specificity is unknown. This sample stems from a study of response to subunit inactivated influenza vaccine. Study-wide results and limits: It was the authors' suggestion that each seasonal influenza vaccination recruits few new T cells.

The germline V gene has CDR1 MNHEY and CDR2 SVGEGT. The CDR3 consists of 16 residues. With 0 bases removed from V and 5 bases from J, the gap between germline ends came to 15 bases. TCRdb passed the RT-PCR reads through MiXCR, listing each CDR3 protein once. Among 500,000 to 550,000 distinct CDR3 sequences listed, approximately 7.1% were seen once. Material: PBMCs from blood, obtained around 2 years after vaccination. The rearrangement links TRBV6-2 or TRBV6-3 to TRBJ2-3; unclear D gene. This clonotype was sampled from a man between 45 and 75 years old who received an inactivated influenza vaccine. The CDR3 DNA follows: TGTGCCAGCAGTTACTCCCTTACCGGTACGAGAGATACGCAGTATTTT. Translated: CASSYSLTGTRDTQYF.